The clone carrying this TCR beta chain is a singleton in its sample. The antigen remains undetermined. The validation cohort, a group of 90 to 150 subjects, included the donors and was separate from the approximately 660-subject first cohort. This sample is part of a study of cytomegalovirus exposure and HLA in healthy donors. About the study: According to later analysis, the same platform produced the roughly 130 validation and several hundred first-cohort repertoires. General study results and limits: In a later analysis, first-cohort TCR clusters were found to tend to co-occur in the 95 to 150 validation repertoires. TCR beta chains numbering 164 were designated cytomegalovirus-associated.

The CDR3 sequence is 14 residues long. Germline CDR1 reads MDHEN; CDR2 reads SYDVKM. V was clipped by 6 bases and J by 6 bases; unmatched bases: 8. Clones were sequenced by immunoSEQ multiplex PCR, and TCRdb holds only the in-frame ones, with some missing. The sample includes 89,000 or so clones, around 93% of them seen just once. Sequencing was performed on PBMCs. V usage is TRBV28 and J usage is TRBJ1-5; 7 positions agree with TRBD1. The sequence was obtained from a woman in her thirties in good health and CMV-seropositive. DNA of the CDR3: TGTGCCAGCAGATCAACAGGGGTCGTTCAGCCCCAGCATTTT. This translates into CASRSTGVVQPQHF.